The entry below gives a single T cell receptor beta chain sequence along with its context. What it recognizes is unknown. The ends lost 4 bases at V and 5 bases at J; junction bases unmatched: 8. The CDR3 loop spans 15 amino acids. Germline CDR1 reads MGHRA; CDR2 reads YSYEKL. Brentuximab vedotin exposure varied among the patients, all of whom had relapsed after autologous stem cell transplantation. The sample originates from a study of PD-1 blockade in classical Hodgkin lymphoma. Study-wide results and limits: Why repertoires differed is undefined; disease activity or prior therapy possibly contributed.

TCRdb's copy holds only in-frame clones and misses some; the assay was immunoSEQ multiplex PCR. The sample includes under 100,000 clones, approximately 88% of them seen just once. This clonotype was sampled from a human donor with classical Hodgkin lymphoma. Specimen: peripheral blood mononuclear cells (PBMCs), collected at baseline. V usage is TRBV4-1 and J usage is TRBJ2-3; 8 nucleotides align to TRBD1. CDR3 nucleotides: TGCGCCAGCAGCCCAGGGGGCTCGCCGGGAGATACGCAGTATTTT. Its translation is CASSPGGSPGDTQYF.